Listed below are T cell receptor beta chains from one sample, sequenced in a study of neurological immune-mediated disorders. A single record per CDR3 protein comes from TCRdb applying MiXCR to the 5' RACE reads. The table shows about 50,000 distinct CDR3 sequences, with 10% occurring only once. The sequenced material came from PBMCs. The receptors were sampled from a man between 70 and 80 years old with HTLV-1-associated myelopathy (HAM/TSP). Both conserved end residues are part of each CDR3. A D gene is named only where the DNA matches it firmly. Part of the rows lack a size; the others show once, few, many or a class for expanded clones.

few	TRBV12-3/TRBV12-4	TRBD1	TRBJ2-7	CASSSTGPRYEQYF	TGTGCCAGCAGCTCGACAGGGCCTAGGTACGAGCAGTACTTC
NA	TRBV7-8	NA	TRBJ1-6	CAITVGTGNSPLHF	TGTGCCATCACCGTCGGGACGGGGAATTCACCCCTCCACTTT
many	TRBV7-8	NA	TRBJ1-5	CASSSRRESRPQHF	TGTGCCAGCAGCTCCCGGCGCGAATCTCGCCCCCAGCATTTT
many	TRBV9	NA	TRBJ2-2	CASSVDGRENTGELFF	TGTGCCAGCAGCGTAGACGGACGGGAGAACACCGGGGAGCTGTTTTTT
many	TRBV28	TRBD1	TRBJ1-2	CASSSSPGQRGGYTF	TGTGCCAGCAGTTCATCACCGGGACAGCGAGGGGGCTACACCTTC
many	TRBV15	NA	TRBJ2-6	CATSRTASSGANVLTF	TGTGCCACCAGCAGGACAGCCTCCTCTGGGGCCAACGTCCTGACTTTC
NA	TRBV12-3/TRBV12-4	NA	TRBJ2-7	CASSETLWGQYF	TGTGCCAGCAGTGAGACTCTTTGGGGGCAGTACTTC
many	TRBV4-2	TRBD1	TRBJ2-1	CASSYRDREFF	TGTGCCAGCAGTTACCGGGACAGGGAGTTCTTC
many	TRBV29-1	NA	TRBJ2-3	CSVEGMGGHTDTQYF	TGCAGCGTTGAAGGCATGGGGGGTCACACAGATACGCAGTATTTT
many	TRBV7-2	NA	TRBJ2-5	CASSLVVRETQYF	TGTGCCAGCAGCTTAGTCGTCCGGGAGACCCAGTACTTC
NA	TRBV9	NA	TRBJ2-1	CASSLPQGAAEQFF	TGTGCCAGCAGTCTCCCGCAGGGTGCGGCTGAGCAGTTCTTC
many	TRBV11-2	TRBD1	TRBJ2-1	CASSPRGTGFYNEQFF	TGTGCCAGCAGCCCTAGGGGGACAGGGTTCTACAATGAGCAGTTCTTC
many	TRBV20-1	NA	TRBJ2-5	CSADKALQETQYF	TGCAGTGCCGACAAAGCCCTTCAAGAGACCCAGTACTTC
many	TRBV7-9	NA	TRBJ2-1	CASSLTPTRYNEQFF	TGTGCCAGCAGCTTAACGCCTACTCGCTACAATGAGCAGTTCTTC
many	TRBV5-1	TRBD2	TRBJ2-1	CASSLDPAGGGNEQFF	TGCGCCAGCAGCTTGGATCCAGCGGGAGGAGGGAATGAGCAGTTCTTC
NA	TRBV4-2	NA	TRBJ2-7	CASSNLMAEEQYF	TGTGCCAGCAGCAACCTTATGGCGGAGGAGCAGTACTTC
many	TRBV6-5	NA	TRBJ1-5	CASSYRQASNQPQHF	TGTGCCAGCAGTTACCGGCAGGCTAGCAATCAGCCCCAGCATTTT
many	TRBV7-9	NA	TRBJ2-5	CASSLASAVETQYF	TGTGCCAGCAGCTTAGCAAGTGCGGTAGAGACCCAGTACTTC
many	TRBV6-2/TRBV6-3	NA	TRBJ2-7	CASSDQYEQYF	TGTGCCAGCAGTGACCAGTACGAGCAGTACTTC
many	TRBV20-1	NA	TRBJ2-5	CSAILPHFEETQYF	TGCAGTGCTATCCTACCGCACTTCGAAGAGACCCAGTACTTC
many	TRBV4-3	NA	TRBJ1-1	CASSQDHRGSEAFF	TGCGCCAGCAGCCAAGATCACCGGGGCTCTGAAGCTTTCTTT
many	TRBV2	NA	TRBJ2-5	CASSESGETQYF	TGTGCCAGCAGTGAATCGGGGGAGACCCAGTACTTC
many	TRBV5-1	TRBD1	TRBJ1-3	CASKGAYSGNTIYF	TGCGCCAGCAAGGGGGCGTACTCTGGAAACACCATATATTTT
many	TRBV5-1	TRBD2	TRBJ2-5	CASSSTSGRGNQYF	TGCGCCAGCAGCAGCACTAGCGGGAGGGGGAACCAGTACTTC
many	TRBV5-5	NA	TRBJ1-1	CASSFWAEAFF	TGTGCCAGCAGCTTCTGGGCTGAAGCTTTCTTT
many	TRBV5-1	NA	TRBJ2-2	CASSRNAVTYTGELFF	TGCGCCAGCAGCAGGAACGCAGTAACCTACACCGGGGAGCTGTTTTTT
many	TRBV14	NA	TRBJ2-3	CASSQNTLSDTQYF	TGTGCCAGCAGCCAAAACACCCTGAGTGATACGCAGTATTTT
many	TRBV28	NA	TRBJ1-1	CASSSVITEAFF	TGTGCCAGCAGTTCCGTAATCACTGAAGCTTTCTTT
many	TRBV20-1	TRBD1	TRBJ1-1	CSARGQPHTEAFF	TGCAGTGCTCGGGGACAGCCCCACACTGAAGCTTTCTTT
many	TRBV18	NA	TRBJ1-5	CASSPGGLFSNQPQHF	TGTGCCAGCTCACCCGGAGGTCTTTTTAGCAATCAGCCCCAGCATTTT
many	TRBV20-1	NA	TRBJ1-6	CSAVRESNSPLHF	TGCAGTGCTGTCCGAGAGTCAAATTCACCCCTCCACTTT
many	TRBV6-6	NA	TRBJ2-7	CASSYSAYEQYF	TGTGCCAGCAGTTACTCGGCTTACGAGCAGTACTTC
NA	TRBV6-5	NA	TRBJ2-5	CASSNYDMVGTQYF	TGTGCCAGCAGTAACTATGACATGGTTGGGACCCAGTACTTC
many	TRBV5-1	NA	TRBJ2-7	CASSSGTAYEQYF	TGCGCCAGCAGCTCCGGGACGGCCTACGAGCAGTACTTC
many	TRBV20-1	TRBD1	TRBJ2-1	CSAPGQGWSEQFF	TGCAGTGCTCCAGGACAGGGTTGGAGTGAGCAGTTCTTC
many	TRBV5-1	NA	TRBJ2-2	CASSLGRSTGELFF	TGCGCCAGCAGCTTGGGCAGAAGCACCGGGGAGCTGTTTTTT
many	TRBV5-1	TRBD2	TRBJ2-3	CASSLETSGRDTDTQYF	TGCGCCAGCAGCTTGGAGACTAGCGGGAGGGACACAGATACGCAGTATTTT
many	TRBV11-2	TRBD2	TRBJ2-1	CASSSTSGRASGEQFF	TGTGCCAGCAGCTCAACAAGCGGGAGGGCCTCGGGTGAGCAGTTCTTC
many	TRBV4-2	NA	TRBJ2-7	CASSQDRSEQYF	TGTGCCAGCAGCCAAGATAGGAGCGAGCAGTACTTC
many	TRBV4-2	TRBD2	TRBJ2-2	CASSQDGGLGTGELFF	TGTGCCAGCAGCCAAGATGGGGGACTAGGCACCGGGGAGCTGTTTTTT
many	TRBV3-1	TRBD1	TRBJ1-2	CASGDWDRGGYTF	TGTGCCAGCGGGGATTGGGACAGGGGCGGCTACACCTTC
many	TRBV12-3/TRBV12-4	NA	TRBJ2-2	CASRSGSGTGELFF	TGTGCCAGCAGATCGGGGAGTGGCACCGGGGAGCTGTTTTTT
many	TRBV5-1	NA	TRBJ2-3	CASSSNWGEADTQYF	TGCGCCAGCAGCTCAAACTGGGGGGAGGCAGATACGCAGTATTTT
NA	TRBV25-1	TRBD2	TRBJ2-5	CASSDGRGAQETQYF	TGTGCCAGCAGTGATGGGCGGGGGGCCCAAGAGACCCAGTACTTC
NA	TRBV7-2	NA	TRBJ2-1	CTSSLSPRSEGEQFF	TGTACCAGCAGTTTGTCCCCTCGTAGCGAGGGTGAGCAGTTCTTC